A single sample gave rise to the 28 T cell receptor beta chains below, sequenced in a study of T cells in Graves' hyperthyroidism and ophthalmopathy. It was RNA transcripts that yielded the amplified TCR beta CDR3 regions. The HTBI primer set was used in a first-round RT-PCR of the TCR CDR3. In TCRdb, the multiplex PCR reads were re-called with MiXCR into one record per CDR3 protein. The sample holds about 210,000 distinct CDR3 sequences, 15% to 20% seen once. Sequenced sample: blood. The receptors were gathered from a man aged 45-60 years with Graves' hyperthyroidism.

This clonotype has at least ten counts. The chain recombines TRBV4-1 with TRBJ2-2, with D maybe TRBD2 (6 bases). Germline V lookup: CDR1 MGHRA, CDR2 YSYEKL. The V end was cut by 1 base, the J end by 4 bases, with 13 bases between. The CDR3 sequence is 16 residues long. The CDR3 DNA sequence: TGCGCCAGCAGCCAAGTAGTGGGAGGAATCACCGGGGAGCTGTTTTTT. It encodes CASSQVVGGITGELFF.

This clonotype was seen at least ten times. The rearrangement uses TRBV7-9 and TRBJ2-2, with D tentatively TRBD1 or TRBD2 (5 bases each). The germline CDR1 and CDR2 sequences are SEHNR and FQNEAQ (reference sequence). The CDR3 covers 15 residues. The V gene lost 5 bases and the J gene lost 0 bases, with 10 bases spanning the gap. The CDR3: CASSLGRTNTGELFF. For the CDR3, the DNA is TGTGCCAGCAGCCTGGGACGCACGAACACCGGGGAGCTGTTTTTT.

CDR3 nucleotide sequence: TGTGCCACCAGCAGGGACTTTCAAGGTGAGCAGTTCTTC. Amino acids: CATSRDFQGEQFF. The chain combines TRBV15 with TRBJ2-1, with a possible D match to TRBD2 (5 bases). The CDR3 extends over 13 amino acids. Trimming cost V 3 bases and J 9 bases, with 12 bases left between them. CDR1 and CDR2 (germline): LNHNV, YYDKDF (reference sequence).

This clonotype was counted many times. CDR3 in amino acids: CSVVPGQGGYEQYF. The CDR3 DNA is TGCAGCGTTGTCCCGGGACAGGGAGGGTACGAGCAGTACTTC. The chain couples TRBV29-1 to TRBJ2-7; 9 bases are a match to TRBD1. The CDR3 totals 14 residues. Losses at the gene ends were 4 bases for V and 4 bases for J; bases not matched to a gene: 8. The germline gives CDR1 SQVTM, CDR2 ANQGSEA.

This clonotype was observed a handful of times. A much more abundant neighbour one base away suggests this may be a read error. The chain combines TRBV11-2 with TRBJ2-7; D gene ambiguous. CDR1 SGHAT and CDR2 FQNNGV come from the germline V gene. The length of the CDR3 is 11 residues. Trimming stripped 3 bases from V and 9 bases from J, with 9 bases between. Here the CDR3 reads CASSFYNGQYF. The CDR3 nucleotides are TGTGCCAGCAGCTTTTATAACGGGCAGTACTTC.

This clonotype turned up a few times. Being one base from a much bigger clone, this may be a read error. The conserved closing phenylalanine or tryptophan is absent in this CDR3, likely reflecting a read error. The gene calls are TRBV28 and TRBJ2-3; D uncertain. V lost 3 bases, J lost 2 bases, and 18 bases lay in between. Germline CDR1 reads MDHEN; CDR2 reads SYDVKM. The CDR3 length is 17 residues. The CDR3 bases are TGTGCCAGCAGTTTTGCCCGTCCCAGAAGGTTCACAGATACGCAGTATCTT. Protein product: CASSFARPRRFTDTQYL.

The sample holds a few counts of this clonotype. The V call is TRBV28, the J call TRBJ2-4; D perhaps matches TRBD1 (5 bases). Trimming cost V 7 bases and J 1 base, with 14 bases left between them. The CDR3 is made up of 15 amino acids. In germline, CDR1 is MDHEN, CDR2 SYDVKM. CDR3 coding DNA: TGTGCCAGCAAGGGGAACCCCGGGGCCAAAAACATTCAGTACTTC. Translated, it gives CASKGNPGAKNIQYF.

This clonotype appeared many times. Here the CDR3 reads CASSFRTGIYEQYF. For the CDR3, the DNA is TGTGCCAGCAGTTTCAGGACGGGGATCTACGAGCAGTACTTC. The rearrangement uses TRBV27 and TRBJ2-7; possibly TRBD2 for D (5 bases). Trimming shortened V by 3 bases and J by 3 bases, and 12 bases separated the two germline ends. Per germline, CDR1 MNHEY and CDR2 SMNVEV (reference sequence). The CDR3 has 14 amino acids.

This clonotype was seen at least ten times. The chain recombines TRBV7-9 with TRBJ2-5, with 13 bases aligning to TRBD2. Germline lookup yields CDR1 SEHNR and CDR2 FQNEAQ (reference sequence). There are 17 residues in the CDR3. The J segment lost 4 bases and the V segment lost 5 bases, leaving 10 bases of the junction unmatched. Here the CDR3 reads CASSLGTSGNFGETQYF. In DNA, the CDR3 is TGTGCCAGCAGCCTCGGGACTAGCGGGAATTTTGGAGAGACCCAGTACTTC.

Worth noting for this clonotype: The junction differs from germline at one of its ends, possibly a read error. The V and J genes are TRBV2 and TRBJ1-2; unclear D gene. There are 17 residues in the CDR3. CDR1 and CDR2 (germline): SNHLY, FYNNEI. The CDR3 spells CASSQDSTGFFNYGYTF. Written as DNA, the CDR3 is TGCGCCAGCAGCCAAGACTCGACTGGCTTTTTTAACTATGGCTACACCTTC.

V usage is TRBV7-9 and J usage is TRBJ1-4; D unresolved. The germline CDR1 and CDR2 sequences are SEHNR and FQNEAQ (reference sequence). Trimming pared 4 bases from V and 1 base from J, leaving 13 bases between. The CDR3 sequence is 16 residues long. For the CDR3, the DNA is TGTGCCAGCAGCTCCCCTGACCGGGTAACTAATGAAAAACTGTTTTTT. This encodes CASSSPDRVTNEKLFF.

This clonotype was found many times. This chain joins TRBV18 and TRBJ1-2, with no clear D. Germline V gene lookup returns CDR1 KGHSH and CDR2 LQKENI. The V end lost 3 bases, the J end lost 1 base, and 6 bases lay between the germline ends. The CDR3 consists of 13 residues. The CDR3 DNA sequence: TGTGCCAGCTCACCCCAGGATAACTATGGCTACACCTTC. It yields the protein CASSPQDNYGYTF. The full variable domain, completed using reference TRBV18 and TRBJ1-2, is NAGVMQNPRHLVRRRGQEARLRCSPMKGHSHVYWYRQLPEEGLKFMVYLQKENIIDESGMPKERFSAEFPKEGPSILRIQQVVRGDSAAYFCASSPQDNYGYTFGSGTRLTVV.

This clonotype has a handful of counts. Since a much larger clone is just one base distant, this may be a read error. CDR3 nucleotide sequence: TGTGTCACCAGCAGAGATTTGAGACTGGCCGAGACCCAGTACTTC. Translating gives CVTSRDLRLAETQYF. The V gene is TRBV15, the J gene TRBJ2-5, with no clear D. Germline CDR1 reads LNHNV; CDR2 reads YYDKDF (reference sequence). The CDR3 sequence is 15 residues long.

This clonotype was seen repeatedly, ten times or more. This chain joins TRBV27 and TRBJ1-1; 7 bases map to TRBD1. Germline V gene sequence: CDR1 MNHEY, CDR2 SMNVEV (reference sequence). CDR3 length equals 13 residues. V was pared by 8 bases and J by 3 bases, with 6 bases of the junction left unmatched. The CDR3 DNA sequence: TGTGCCAGCTGTCGGGACAGATACACTGAAGCTTTCTTT. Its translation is CASCRDRYTEAFF.

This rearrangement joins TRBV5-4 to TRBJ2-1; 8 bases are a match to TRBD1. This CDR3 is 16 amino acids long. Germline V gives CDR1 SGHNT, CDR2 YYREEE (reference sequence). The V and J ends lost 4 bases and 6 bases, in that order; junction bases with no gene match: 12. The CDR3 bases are TGTGCCAGCAGCAAGCCAGGACAGGGAAATAGCAATGAGCAGTTCTTC. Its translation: CASSKPGQGNSNEQFF. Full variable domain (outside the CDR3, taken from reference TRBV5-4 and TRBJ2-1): ETGVTQSPTHLIKTRGQQVTLRCSSQSGHNTVSWYQQALGQGPQFIFQYYREEENGRGNFPPRFSGLQFPNYSSELNVNALELDDSALYLCASSKPGQGNSNEQFFGPGTRLTVL.

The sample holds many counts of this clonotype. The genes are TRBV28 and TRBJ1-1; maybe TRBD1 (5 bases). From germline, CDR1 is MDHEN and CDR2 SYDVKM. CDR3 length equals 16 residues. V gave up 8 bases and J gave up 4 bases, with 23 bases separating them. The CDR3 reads CASQTYLGRVGTEAFF. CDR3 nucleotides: TGTGCCAGCCAAACATACCTCGGCAGGGTGGGCACTGAAGCTTTCTTT.

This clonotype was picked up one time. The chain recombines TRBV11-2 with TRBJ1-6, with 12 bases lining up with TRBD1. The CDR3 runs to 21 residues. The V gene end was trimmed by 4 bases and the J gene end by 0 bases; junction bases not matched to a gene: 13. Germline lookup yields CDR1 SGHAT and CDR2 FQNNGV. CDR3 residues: CASSSGLGTGGLSSYNSPLHF. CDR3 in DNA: TGTGCCAGCAGCTCCGGGCTCGGGACAGGGGGCTTGAGCTCCTATAATTCACCCCTCCACTTT.

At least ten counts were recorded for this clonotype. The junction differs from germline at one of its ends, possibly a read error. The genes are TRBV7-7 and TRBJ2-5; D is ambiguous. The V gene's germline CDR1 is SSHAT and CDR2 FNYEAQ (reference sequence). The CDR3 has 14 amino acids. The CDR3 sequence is CASSPRAVGETQYF. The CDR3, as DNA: TGTGCTAGCAGCCCTCGGGCGGTCGGAGAGACCCAGTACTTC.

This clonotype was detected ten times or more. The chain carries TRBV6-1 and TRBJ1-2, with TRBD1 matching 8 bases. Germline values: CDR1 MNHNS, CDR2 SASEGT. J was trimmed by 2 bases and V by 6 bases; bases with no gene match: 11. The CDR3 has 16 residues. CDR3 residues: CASSALPGQGNYGYTF. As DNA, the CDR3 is TGTGCCAGCAGCGCTCTACCAGGACAGGGAAACTATGGCTACACCTTC.

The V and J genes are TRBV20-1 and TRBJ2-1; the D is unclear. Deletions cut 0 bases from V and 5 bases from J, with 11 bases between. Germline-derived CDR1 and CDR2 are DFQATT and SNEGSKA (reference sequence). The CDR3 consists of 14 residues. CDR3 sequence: CSARDQTDHNEQFF. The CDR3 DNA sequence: TGCAGTGCTAGAGATCAAACCGACCACAATGAGCAGTTCTTC.

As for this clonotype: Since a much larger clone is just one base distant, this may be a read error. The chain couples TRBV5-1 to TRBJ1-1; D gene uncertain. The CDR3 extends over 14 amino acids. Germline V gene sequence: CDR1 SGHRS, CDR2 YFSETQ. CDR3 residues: CASSLGTGNTGAFF. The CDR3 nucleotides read TGCGCCAGCAGCTTAGGAACGGGGAACACTGGAGCTTTCTTT.

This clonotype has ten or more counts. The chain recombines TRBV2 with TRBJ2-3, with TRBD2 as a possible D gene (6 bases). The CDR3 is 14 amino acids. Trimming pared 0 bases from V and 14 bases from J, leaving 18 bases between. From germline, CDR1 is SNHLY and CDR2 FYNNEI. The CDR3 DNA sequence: TGTGCCAGCAGTGAAGCGCTATTAGCGGAGCAGGGGTATTTT. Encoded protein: CASSEALLAEQGYF.

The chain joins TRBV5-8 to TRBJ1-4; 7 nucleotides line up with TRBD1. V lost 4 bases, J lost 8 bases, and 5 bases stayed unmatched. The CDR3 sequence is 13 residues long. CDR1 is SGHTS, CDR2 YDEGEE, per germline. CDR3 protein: CASSRDRMEKLFF. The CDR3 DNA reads TGTGCCAGCAGCAGGGACAGAATGGAAAAACTGTTTTTT.

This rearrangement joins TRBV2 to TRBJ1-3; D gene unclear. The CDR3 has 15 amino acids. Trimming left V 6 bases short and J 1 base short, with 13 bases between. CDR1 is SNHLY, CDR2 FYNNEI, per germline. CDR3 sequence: CASRVSRGSGNTIYF. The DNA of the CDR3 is TGTGCCAGCAGAGTTAGTAGAGGATCTGGAAACACCATATATTTT.

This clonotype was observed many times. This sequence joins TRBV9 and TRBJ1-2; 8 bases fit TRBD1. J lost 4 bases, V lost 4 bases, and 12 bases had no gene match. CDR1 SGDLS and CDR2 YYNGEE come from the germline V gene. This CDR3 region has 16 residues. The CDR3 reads CASSPQAQGASYGYTF. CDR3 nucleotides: TGTGCCAGCAGCCCCCAAGCGCAGGGGGCAAGCTATGGCTACACCTTC.

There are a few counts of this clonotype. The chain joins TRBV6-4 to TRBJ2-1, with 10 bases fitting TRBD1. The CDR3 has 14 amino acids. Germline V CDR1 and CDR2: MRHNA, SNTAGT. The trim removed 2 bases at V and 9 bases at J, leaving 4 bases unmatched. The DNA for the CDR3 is TGTGCCAGCAGTGACCCGGACAGGGGGGGTGAGCAGTTCTTC. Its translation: CASSDPDRGGEQFF.

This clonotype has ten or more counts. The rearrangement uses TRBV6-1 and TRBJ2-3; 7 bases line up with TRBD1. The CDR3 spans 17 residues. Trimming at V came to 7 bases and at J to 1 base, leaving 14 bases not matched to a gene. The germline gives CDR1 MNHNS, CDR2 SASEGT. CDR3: CASTKKPPDRGTDTQYF. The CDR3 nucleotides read TGTGCCAGCACTAAAAAACCCCCAGACAGGGGCACAGATACGCAGTATTTT.

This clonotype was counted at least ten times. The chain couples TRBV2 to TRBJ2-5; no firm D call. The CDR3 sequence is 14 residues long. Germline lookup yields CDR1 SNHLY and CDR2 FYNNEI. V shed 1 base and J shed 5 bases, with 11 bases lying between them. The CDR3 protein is CASSEVRSGETQYF. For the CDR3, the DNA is TGTGCCAGCAGTGAAGTACGGTCCGGGGAGACCCAGTACTTC. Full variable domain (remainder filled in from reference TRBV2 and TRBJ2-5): EPEVTQTPSHQVTQMGQEVILRCVPISNHLYFYWYRQILGQKVEFLVSFYNNEISEKSEIFDDQFSVERPDGSNFTLKIRSTKLEDSAMYFCASSEVRSGETQYFGPGTRLLVL.